The following is a TCR beta chain sequence with its context. After isolation, RNA underwent reverse transcription to generate cDNA as the sequencing template. Libraries were prepared by immunoSEQ multiplex PCR; TCRdb keeps only in-frame clonotypes and omits some of them. The table shows 130,000 to 150,000 clones, with approximately 50% occurring only once. This sample is drawn from a study of CD8+ T cells in alopecia areata. This CDR3 has 15 residues. J lost 6 bases, V lost 8 bases, and 11 bases had no gene match. The germline V gene has CDR1 MNHNY and CDR2 SVGAGI (reference sequence). The V gene is TRBV6-6, the J gene TRBJ2-5; 11 positions match TRBD2. This clonotype was obtained from a human donor with alopecia areata. The input for sequencing was CD4+ T cells sorted from blood, taken at week 0. The CDR3 reads CASYSGRAVTKTQYF. DNA for the CDR3: TGTGCCAGCTATAGCGGGAGGGCCGTTACAAAGACCCAGTACTTC.